What follows are 29 T cell receptor beta chains derived from one specimen sequenced in a study of beta chain features in type 1 diabetes. Expressed TCRB transcripts were sequenced because the isolated RNA had all been reverse transcribed beforehand. Libraries were prepared by immunoSEQ multiplex PCR; TCRdb keeps only in-frame clonotypes and omits some of them. The table shows fewer than 900,000 clones, with roughly 16% occurring only once. Specimen: naive CD4+ T cells from blood. The receptors stem from a woman aged 18-30 years in good health.

This clone was recorded a few times. The CDR3 bases are TGTGCCAGCAGCTTATATGCCATATCCTACGAGCAGTACTTC. Its translation is CASSLYAISYEQYF. The chain links TRBV13 to TRBJ2-7; D remains unclear. There are 14 residues in the CDR3. Between the trimmed V and J ends, which lost 2 bases and 1 base, there was a span of 9 bases. Germline V gives CDR1 PRHDT, CDR2 FYEKMQ (reference sequence).

The CDR3 spells CASTYFDEQFF. The CDR3 bases are TGTGCCAGCACTTATTTCGATGAGCAGTTCTTC. The V and J genes are TRBV2 and TRBJ2-1; D call uncertain. The germline CDR1 and CDR2 sequences are SNHLY and FYNNEI. V lost 7 bases, J lost 8 bases, and 9 bases lay in between. This CDR3 contains 11 residues.

The CDR3 protein is CASSLDPQSYEQYF. In DNA, the CDR3 is TGTGCCAGCAGCTTAGACCCGCAAAGCTACGAGCAGTACTTC. The chain has TRBV7-2 and TRBJ2-7; D is ambiguous. The V gene lost 1 base and the J gene lost 3 bases, with 10 bases spanning the gap. Germline V lookup: CDR1 SGHTA, CDR2 FQGNSA. CDR3 length equals 14 residues.

This clone turned up a few times. This rearrangement joins TRBV28 to TRBJ2-7; tentatively, D is TRBD1 (6 bases). Trimming left V 3 bases short and J 9 bases short, with 12 bases between. Looked up from germline, CDR1 is MDHEN and CDR2 is SYDVKM. The CDR3 runs 12 residues. In DNA form, the CDR3 reads TGTGCCAGCAGTTTGGGACAATCCGGGCAGTACTTC. Translation gives CASSLGQSGQYF.

The genes are TRBV7-8 and TRBJ2-6; 8 positions match TRBD1. CDR1 and CDR2 from the germline V gene are SGHVS and FQNEAQ. V lost 1 base and J lost 0; bases outside the gene matches: 8. The CDR3 has 19 amino acids. The CDR3 is CASSLVRDRSGSGANVLTF. CDR3 DNA: TGTGCCAGCAGCTTAGTACGGGACAGGTCCGGCTCTGGGGCCAACGTCCTGACTTTC. Full variable domain (remainder filled in from reference TRBV7-8 and TRBJ2-6): GAGVSQSPRYKVAKRGQDVALRCDPISGHVSLFWYQQALGQGPEFLTYFQNEAQLDKSGLPSDRFFAERPEGSVSTLKIQRTQQEDSAVYLCASSLVRDRSGSGANVLTFGAGSRLTVL.

This chain uses TRBV6-5 with TRBJ1-4; 9 bases fit TRBD1. Germline CDR1 MNHEY, CDR2 SVGAGI. The V gene end was trimmed by 0 bases and the J gene end by 7 bases; junction bases not matched to a gene: 6. This CDR3 contains 16 residues. CDR3: CASSYSSGTGFEKLFF. The CDR3 DNA is TGTGCCAGCAGTTACTCCTCCGGGACAGGGTTTGAAAAACTGTTTTTT.

The chain uses TRBV7-6 and TRBJ2-6, with D hard to call. Trimming removed 5 bases from V and 4 bases from J, with 9 bases in between. The CDR3 sequence is 14 residues long. CDR1 and CDR2 from the germline V gene are SGHVS and FNYEAQ. CDR3 DNA: TGTGCCAGCAGCCCGGTGAGCGGGGCCAACGTCCTGACTTTC. Its translation is CASSPVSGANVLTF.

J is TRBJ2-2 and V is TRBV5-6; D call uncertain. Germline CDR1 reads SGHDT; CDR2 reads YYEEEE. V lost 4 bases and J lost 5, with 6 bases in between. This CDR3 spans 12 amino acids. CDR3 protein: CASSTRTGELFF. The CDR3 DNA follows: TGTGCCAGCAGCACGCGGACCGGGGAGCTGTTTTTT.

The sample holds a few counts of this clone. The chain employs TRBV10-3 and TRBJ2-6; 11 positions agree with TRBD2. Per germline, CDR1 ENHRY and CDR2 SYGVKD. This CDR3 region has 20 residues. With V trimmed by 6 bases and J by 0 bases, 13 bases remained unmatched. The DNA for the CDR3 is TGTGCCATCAGCCCGTCTCCGGGACTAGCGGTACCCTCTGGGGCCAACGTCCTGACTTTC. This sequence encodes CAISPSPGLAVPSGANVLTF.

This clone was detected a few times. The gene calls are TRBV19 and TRBJ1-5, with TRBD1 identical over 10 bases. Germline CDR1 reads LNHDA; CDR2 reads SQIVND (reference sequence). This CDR3 has 16 residues. V shed 4 bases, J shed 4 bases, and the junction held 7 bases outside the gene matches. Here the CDR3 reads CASSRSRGQGNQPQHF. The CDR3 coding sequence is TGTGCCAGTAGTAGGTCGCGGGGACAGGGGAATCAGCCCCAGCATTTT.

This clone was observed a handful of times. The chain uses TRBV15 and TRBJ2-1; TRBD2 might be the D (5 bases). This CDR3 spans 16 amino acids. CDR1 and CDR2 from the germline V gene are LNHNV and YYDKDF (reference sequence). Trimming pared 3 bases from V and 7 bases from J, leaving 19 bases between. The CDR3 loop reads CATSSHSGSGKNEQFF. The CDR3 DNA follows: TGTGCCACCAGCAGCCACTCGGGAAGCGGTAAAAATGAGCAGTTCTTC. Filled out from reference TRBV15 and TRBJ2-1, the complete variable domain reads DAMVIQNPRYQVTQFGKPVTLSCSQTLNHNVMYWYQQKSSQAPKLLFHYYDKDFNNEADTPDNFQSRRPNTSFCFLDIRSPGLGDTAMYLCATSSHSGSGKNEQFFGPGTRLTVL.

The chain uses TRBV7-6 and TRBJ1-2; no clear D. Germline CDR1 and CDR2: SGHVS and FNYEAQ. The CDR3 length is 14 residues. Trimming cost V 4 bases and J 8 bases, with 17 bases left between them. For the CDR3, the DNA is TGTGCCAGCAGCTCCGGGGATTCAGAAAGGGGCTACACCTTC. Amino acids: CASSSGDSERGYTF. Based on the CDR3 plus reference TRBV7-6 and TRBJ1-2, the full variable domain is GAGVSQSPRYKVTKRGQDVALRCDPISGHVSLYWYRQALGQGPEFLTYFNYEAQQDKSGLPNDRFSAERPEGSISTLTIQRTEQRDSAMYRCASSSGDSERGYTFGSGTRLTVV.

V gene TRBV6-5 combines with J gene TRBJ2-7; TRBD1 agrees at 9 bases. Looked up from germline, CDR1 is MNHEY and CDR2 is SVGAGI. V dropped 7 bases and J dropped 3; count of bases not matched to a gene: 4. This CDR3 is 13 amino acids long. In DNA form, the CDR3 reads TGTGCCAGCACCCGGACAGGGGACTACGAGCAGTACTTC. The encoded protein is CASTRTGDYEQYF.

This clone was counted only a few times. V gene TRBV10-3 combines with J gene TRBJ2-5, with 8 bases lining up with TRBD2. The CDR3 runs to 15 residues. The germline CDR1 and CDR2 sequences are ENHRY and SYGVKD. V lost 4 bases to trimming and J lost 2 bases; unmatched junction nucleotides: 6. The CDR3 nucleotides read TGTGCCATCAGTGCCGGAATAGCGGGACAAGAGACCCAGTACTTC. It translates to CAISAGIAGQETQYF.

This clone was recorded a few times. The V gene is TRBV5-1, the J gene TRBJ1-2; D ambiguous. Germline V gene sequence: CDR1 SGHRS, CDR2 YFSETQ. V was clipped by 4 bases and J by 1 base, with 17 bases between them. The CDR3 is made up of 16 amino acids. DNA of the CDR3: TGCGCCAGCAGCCCGGGTCCTCAGACGGATAACTATGGCTACACCTTC. It encodes CASSPGPQTDNYGYTF.

J is TRBJ2-3 and V is TRBV29-1, with 7 nucleotides matching TRBD2. Trimming cost V 5 bases and J 4 bases; bases outside gene matches: 6. Germline V gene data show CDR1 as SQVTM and CDR2 as ANQGSEA. CDR3 length: 13 residues. The CDR3 sequence: CSVLIAGADTQYF. Here the CDR3 DNA reads TGCAGCGTTCTCATTGCGGGAGCAGATACGCAGTATTTT.

This clone came up a few times. The gene calls are TRBV6-1 and TRBJ2-4; no definite D call. CDR3 length: 15 residues. The germline gives CDR1 MNHNS, CDR2 SASEGT. V was cut by 1 base and J by 2 bases, with 9 bases left in between. The CDR3 DNA reads TGTGCCAGCAGTGAAGGAGGTCAGACCAAAAACATTCAGTACTTC. Its protein product is CASSEGGQTKNIQYF.

The CDR3: CASSLWGAGYNEQFF. The CDR3 DNA sequence: TGTGCCAGCAGCTTGTGGGGGGCCGGCTACAATGAGCAGTTCTTC. V and J are TRBV5-8 and TRBJ2-1; either TRBD1 or TRBD2 may fit D (6 bases each). This CDR3 has 15 amino acids. The V end was cut by 1 base, the J end by 3 bases, with 11 bases between. The germline V gene encodes CDR1 SGHTS and CDR2 YDEGEE.

This clone turned up a few times. This rearrangement joins TRBV7-3 to TRBJ2-5; perhaps D is TRBD1 or TRBD2 (5 bases each). There are 16 residues in the CDR3. Germline V lookup: CDR1 SGHTA, CDR2 FQGTGA. V lost 6 bases and J 5 bases, leaving 22 bases between the germline ends. The CDR3 loop is CASRETGIREWETQYF. CDR3 in DNA: TGTGCCAGCAGGGAAACCGGGATCAGGGAGTGGGAGACCCAGTACTTC.

The chain is built from TRBV18 and TRBJ2-5, with D possibly being TRBD2 (5 bases). Germline V gene data show CDR1 as KGHSH and CDR2 as LQKENI. The CDR3 contains 15 residues. V was clipped by 4 bases and J by 4 bases, with 16 bases between them. The CDR3 region has the DNA TGTGCCAGCTCACGCCTGGGCGGAGGAGCAGAGACCCAGTACTTC. It specifies CASSRLGGGAETQYF.

This clone came up a few times. The chain couples TRBV7-9 to TRBJ2-7, with TRBD1 matching over 9 bases. The trim removed 3 bases at V and 4 bases at J, leaving 7 bases unmatched. Germline CDR1 and CDR2: SEHNR and FQNEAQ (reference sequence). The CDR3 contains 15 residues. The CDR3 protein is CASSFLDRGWYEQYF. The DNA for the CDR3 is TGTGCCAGCAGCTTCCTAGACAGGGGGTGGTACGAGCAGTACTTC.

This chain uses TRBV27 with TRBJ2-2; 8 nucleotides match TRBD1. V was pared by 5 bases and J by 4 bases, with 6 bases of the junction left unmatched. Germline V gene sequence: CDR1 MNHEY, CDR2 SMNVEV (reference sequence). The CDR3 consists of 15 residues. CDR3 residues: CASSPQGASTGELFF. In nucleotides, the CDR3 is TGTGCCAGCAGTCCGCAGGGGGCAAGCACCGGGGAGCTGTTTTTT.

This clone was seen more than once but under ten times. The chain combines TRBV28 with TRBJ2-3, with 11 bases fitting TRBD2. Germline CDR1 and CDR2: MDHEN and SYDVKM. Trimming removed 5 bases from V and 6 bases from J; junction bases left unmatched: 13. The CDR3 is 17 amino acids. The CDR3 DNA sequence: TGTGCCAGCAGTGGGGCCCCGACTAGCGGGAAGGTGGATACGCAGTATTTT. Amino acid sequence: CASSGAPTSGKVDTQYF. Full variable domain (remainder filled in from reference TRBV28 and TRBJ2-3): DVKVTQSSRYLVKRTGEKVFLECVQDMDHENMFWYRQDPGLGLRLIYFSYDVKMKEKGDIPEGYSVSREKKERFSLILESASTNQTSMYLCASSGAPTSGKVDTQYFGPGTRLTVL.

This clone was seen a few times. Germline is not matched at one junction end, which may reflect a read error. The chain joins TRBV6-6 to TRBJ1-2; D not resolved. The CDR3 is 14 residues long. Germline loops: CDR1 MNHNY, CDR2 SVGAGI (reference sequence). The CDR3 region has the DNA TGTGCCATCAGTGAGGGCGTAGGGTCGGCTGGCTACACCTTC. Protein product: CAISEGVGSAGYTF.

This clone was detected a few times. The V and J genes are TRBV10-3 and TRBJ1-5; no definite D call. Deletions cut 3 bases from V and 1 base from J, with 10 bases between. CDR1 ENHRY and CDR2 SYGVKD come from the germline V gene. The CDR3 has 15 residues. CDR3 coding DNA: TGTGCCATCAGTGAAAGGGCGGGCAGCAATCAGCCCCAGCATTTT. It yields the protein CAISERAGSNQPQHF.

This clone occurred a few times. The chain recombines TRBV7-3 with TRBJ2-1, with D unresolved. The CDR3 is 14 residues long. V was trimmed by 1 base and J by 8 bases, leaving 12 bases between them. Germline CDR1 is SGHTA and CDR2 is FQGTGA. CDR3 nucleotides: TGTGCCAGCAGCTTAATAGTATCTTCCCATGAGCAGTTCTTC. This gives the protein CASSLIVSSHEQFF.

The table lists this clone with a few counts. The V call is TRBV18, the J call TRBJ2-5; D not resolved. This CDR3 has 15 amino acids. Trimming removed 6 bases at V and 0 bases at J, with 14 bases between. CDR1 KGHSH and CDR2 LQKENI come from the germline V gene. CDR3 coding DNA: TGTGCCAGCTCCCGAATTTACAACAACCAAGAGACCCAGTACTTC. It specifies CASSRIYNNQETQYF.

This clone has a handful of counts. The J gene is TRBJ1-4, the V gene TRBV7-9; the D is unclear. Germline V lookup: CDR1 SEHNR, CDR2 FQNEAQ (reference sequence). V lost 2 bases, J lost 7 bases, and 8 bases lay in between. This CDR3 is built from 13 residues. This chain's CDR3 is CASSLRVLEKLFF. The DNA of the CDR3 is TGTGCCAGCAGCTTACGGGTACTTGAAAAACTGTTTTTT.

This clone showed up just a few times. The genes are TRBV4-1 and TRBJ2-7; TRBD1 is a possible D gene (6 bases). V was shortened by 0 bases and J by 3 bases, with 15 bases between the two germline ends. The CDR3 loop spans 16 amino acids. Germline assignment: CDR1 MGHRA and CDR2 YSYEKL. The DNA of the CDR3 is TGCGCCAGCAGCCAAGAGGCCCAGGGGATAAACTACGAGCAGTACTTC. Its protein is CASSQEAQGINYEQYF.